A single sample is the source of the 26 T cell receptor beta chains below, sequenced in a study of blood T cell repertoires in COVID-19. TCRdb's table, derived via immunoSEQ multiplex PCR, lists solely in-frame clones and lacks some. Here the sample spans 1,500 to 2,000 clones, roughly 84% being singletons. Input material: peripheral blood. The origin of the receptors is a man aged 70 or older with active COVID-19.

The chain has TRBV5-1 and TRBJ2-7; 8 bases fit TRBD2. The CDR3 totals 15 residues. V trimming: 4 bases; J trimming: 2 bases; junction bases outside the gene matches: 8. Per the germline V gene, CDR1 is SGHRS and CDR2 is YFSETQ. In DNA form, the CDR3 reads TGCGCCAGCAGCCGTCTTTCGGGGGGGCCCTACGAGCAGTACTTC. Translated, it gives CASSRLSGGPYEQYF.

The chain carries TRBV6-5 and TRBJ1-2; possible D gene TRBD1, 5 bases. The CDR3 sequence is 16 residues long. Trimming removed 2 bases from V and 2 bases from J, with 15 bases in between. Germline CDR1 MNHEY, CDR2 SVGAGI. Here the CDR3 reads CASSYGAGRANYGYTF. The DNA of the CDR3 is TGTGCCAGCAGTTACGGGGCTGGCAGAGCCAACTATGGCTACACCTTC.

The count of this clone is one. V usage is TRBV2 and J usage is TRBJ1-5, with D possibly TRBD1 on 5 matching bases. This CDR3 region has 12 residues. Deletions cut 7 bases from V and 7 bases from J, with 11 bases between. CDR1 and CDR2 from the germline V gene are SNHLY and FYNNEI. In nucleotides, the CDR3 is TGTGCCAGCACCAGGGAGGGCCAGCCCCAGCATTTT. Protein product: CASTREGQPQHF.

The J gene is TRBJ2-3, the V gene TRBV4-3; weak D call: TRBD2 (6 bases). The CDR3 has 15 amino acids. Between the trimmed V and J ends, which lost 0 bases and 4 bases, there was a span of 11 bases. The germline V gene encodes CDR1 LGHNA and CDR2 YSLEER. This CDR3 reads CASSQDLPGADTQYF. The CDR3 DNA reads TGCGCCAGCAGCCAAGACCTTCCGGGGGCAGATACGCAGTATTTT.

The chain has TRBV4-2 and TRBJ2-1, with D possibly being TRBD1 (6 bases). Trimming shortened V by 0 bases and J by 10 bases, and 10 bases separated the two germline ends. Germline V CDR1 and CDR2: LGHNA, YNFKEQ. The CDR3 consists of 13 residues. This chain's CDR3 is CASSQDTGTEQFF. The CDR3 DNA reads TGTGCCAGCAGCCAAGATACTGGGACAGAGCAGTTCTTC.

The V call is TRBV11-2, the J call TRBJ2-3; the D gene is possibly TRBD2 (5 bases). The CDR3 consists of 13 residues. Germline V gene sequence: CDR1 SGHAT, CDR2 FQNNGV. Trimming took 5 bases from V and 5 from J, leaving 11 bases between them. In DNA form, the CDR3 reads TGTGCCAGCAGCGCCCGGGGTGGAGATACGCAGTATTTT. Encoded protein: CASSARGGDTQYF.

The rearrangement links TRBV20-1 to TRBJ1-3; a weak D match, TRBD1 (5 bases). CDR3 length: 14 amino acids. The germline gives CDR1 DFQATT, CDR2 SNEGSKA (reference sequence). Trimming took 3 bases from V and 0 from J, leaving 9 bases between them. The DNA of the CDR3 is TGCAGTGCTAGTCAGGGTAGCTCTGGAAACACCATATATTTT. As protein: CSASQGSSGNTIYF.

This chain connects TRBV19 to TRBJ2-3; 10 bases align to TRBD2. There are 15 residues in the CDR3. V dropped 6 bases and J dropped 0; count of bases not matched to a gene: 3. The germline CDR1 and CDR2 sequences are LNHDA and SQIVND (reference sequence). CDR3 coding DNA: TGTGCCAGTAGGACTAGCGGGTTTAGCACAGATACGCAGTATTTT. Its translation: CASRTSGFSTDTQYF.

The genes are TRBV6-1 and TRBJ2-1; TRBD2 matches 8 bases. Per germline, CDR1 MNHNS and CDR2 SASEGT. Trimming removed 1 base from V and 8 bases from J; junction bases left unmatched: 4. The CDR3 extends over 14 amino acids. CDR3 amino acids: CASSEGREADEQFF. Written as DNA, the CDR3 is TGTGCCAGCAGTGAAGGGCGGGAGGCGGATGAGCAGTTCTTC.

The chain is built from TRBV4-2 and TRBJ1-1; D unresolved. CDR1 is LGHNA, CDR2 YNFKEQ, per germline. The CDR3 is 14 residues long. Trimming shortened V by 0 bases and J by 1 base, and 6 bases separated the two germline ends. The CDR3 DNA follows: TGTGCCAGCAGCCAAGATAGTCAGAACACTGAAGCTTTCTTT. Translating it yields CASSQDSQNTEAFF.

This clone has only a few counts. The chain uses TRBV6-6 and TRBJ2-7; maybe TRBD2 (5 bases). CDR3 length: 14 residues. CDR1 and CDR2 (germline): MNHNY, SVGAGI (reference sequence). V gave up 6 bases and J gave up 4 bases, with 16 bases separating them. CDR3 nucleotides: TGTGCCAGCAGGGCCCCCGGGATAGGTTACGAGCAGTACTTC. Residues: CASRAPGIGYEQYF.

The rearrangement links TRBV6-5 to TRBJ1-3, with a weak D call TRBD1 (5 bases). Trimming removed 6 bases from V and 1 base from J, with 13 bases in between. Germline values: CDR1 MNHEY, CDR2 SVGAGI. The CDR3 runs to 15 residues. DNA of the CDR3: TGTGCCAGCAGCCGCGGGGGGGGTTCTGGAAACACCATATATTTT. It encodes CASSRGGGSGNTIYF.

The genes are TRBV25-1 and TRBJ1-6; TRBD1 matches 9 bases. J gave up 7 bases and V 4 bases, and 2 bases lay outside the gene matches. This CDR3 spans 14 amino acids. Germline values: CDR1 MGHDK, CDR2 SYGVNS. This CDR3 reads CASSAGTGNSPLHF. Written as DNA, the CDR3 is TGTGCCAGCAGTGCCGGGACAGGGAATTCACCCCTCCACTTT.

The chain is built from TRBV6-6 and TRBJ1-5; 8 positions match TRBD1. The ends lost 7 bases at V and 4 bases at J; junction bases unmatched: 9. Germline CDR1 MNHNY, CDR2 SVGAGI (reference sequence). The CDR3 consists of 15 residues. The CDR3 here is CASTMDRAGNQPQHF. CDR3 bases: TGTGCCAGCACCATGGACAGGGCGGGAAATCAGCCCCAGCATTTT.

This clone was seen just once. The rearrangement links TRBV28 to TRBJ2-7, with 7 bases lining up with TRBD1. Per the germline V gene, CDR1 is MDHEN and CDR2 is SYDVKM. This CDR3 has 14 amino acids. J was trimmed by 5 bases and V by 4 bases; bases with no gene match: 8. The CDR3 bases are TGTGCCAGCAGTTCCCCGACAGGGTTGGACGAGCAGTACTTC. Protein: CASSSPTGLDEQYF.

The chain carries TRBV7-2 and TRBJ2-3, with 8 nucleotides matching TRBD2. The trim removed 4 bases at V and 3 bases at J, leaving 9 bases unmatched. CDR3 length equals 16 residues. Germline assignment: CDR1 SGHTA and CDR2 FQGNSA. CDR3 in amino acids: CASSWQRGKGTDTQYF. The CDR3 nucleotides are TGTGCCAGCAGCTGGCAGCGGGGGAAGGGAACAGATACGCAGTATTTT.

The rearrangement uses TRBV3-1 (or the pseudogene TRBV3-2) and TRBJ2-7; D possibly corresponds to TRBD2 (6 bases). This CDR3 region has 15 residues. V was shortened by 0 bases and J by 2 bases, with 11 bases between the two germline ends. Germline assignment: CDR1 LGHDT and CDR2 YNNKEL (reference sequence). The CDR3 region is CASSQDMGGTYEQYF. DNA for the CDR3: TGTGCCAGCAGCCAAGATATGGGCGGGACCTACGAGCAGTACTTC.

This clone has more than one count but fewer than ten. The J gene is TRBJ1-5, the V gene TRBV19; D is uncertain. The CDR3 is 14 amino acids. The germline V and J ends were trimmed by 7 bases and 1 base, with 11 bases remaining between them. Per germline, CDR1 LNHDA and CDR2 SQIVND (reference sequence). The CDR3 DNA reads TGTGCCAGTAATCAGGCATGGAGCAATCAGCCCCAGCATTTT. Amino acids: CASNQAWSNQPQHF.

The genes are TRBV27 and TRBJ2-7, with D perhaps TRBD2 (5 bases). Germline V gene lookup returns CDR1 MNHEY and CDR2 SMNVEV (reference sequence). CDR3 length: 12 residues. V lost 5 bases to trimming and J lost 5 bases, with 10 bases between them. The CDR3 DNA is TGTGCCAGCAGTCAAGAGGGCGACGAGCAGTACTTC. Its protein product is CASSQEGDEQYF.

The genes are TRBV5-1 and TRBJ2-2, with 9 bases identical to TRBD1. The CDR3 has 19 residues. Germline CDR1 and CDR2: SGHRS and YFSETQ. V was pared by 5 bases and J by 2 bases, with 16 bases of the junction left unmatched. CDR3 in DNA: TGCGCCAGCAGAGAGGGGACAGGGAGGCTTCCGCTTAACACCGGGGAGCTGTTTTTT. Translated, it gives CASREGTGRLPLNTGELFF.

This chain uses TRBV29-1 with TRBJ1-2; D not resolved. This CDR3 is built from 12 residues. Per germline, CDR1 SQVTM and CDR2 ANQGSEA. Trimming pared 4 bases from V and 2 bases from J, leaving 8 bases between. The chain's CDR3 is CSVGALNYGYTF. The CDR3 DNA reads TGCAGCGTTGGGGCCCTAAACTATGGCTACACCTTC.

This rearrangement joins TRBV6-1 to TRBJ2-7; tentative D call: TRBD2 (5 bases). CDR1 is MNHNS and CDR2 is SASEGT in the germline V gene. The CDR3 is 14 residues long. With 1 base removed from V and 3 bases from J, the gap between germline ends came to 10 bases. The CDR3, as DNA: TGTGCCAGCAGTGAAGGAGGGTACTACTACGAGCAGTACTTC. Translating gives CASSEGGYYYEQYF.

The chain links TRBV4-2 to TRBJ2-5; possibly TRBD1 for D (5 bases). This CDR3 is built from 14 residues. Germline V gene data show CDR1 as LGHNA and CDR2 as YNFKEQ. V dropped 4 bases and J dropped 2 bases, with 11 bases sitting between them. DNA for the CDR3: TGTGCCAGCAGCCTCGGACAAGAACAAGAGACCCAGTACTTC. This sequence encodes CASSLGQEQETQYF.

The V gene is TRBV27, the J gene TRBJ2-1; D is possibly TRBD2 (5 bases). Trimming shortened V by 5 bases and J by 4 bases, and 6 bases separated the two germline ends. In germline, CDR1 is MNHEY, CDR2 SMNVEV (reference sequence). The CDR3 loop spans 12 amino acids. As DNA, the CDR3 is TGTGCCAGCAGTCCGGGGTACAATGAGCAGTTCTTC. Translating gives CASSPGYNEQFF.

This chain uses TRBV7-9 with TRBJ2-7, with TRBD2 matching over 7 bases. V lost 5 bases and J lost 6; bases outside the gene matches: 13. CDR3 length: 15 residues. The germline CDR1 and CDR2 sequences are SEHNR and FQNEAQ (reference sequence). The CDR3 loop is CASSPGGGGRGEQYF. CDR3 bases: TGTGCCAGCAGCCCCGGCGGGGGAGGAAGGGGCGAGCAGTACTTC.

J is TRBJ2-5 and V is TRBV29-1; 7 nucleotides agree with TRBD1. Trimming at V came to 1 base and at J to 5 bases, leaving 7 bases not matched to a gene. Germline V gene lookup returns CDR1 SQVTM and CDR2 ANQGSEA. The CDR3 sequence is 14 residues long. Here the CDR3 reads CSVEVAGGSETQYF. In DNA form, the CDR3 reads TGCAGCGTTGAAGTTGCAGGGGGTTCCGAGACCCAGTACTTC.